Given below is one T cell receptor beta chain in context. Per the original data handling: Reference gene primer amplification in the assay estimated nucleated cell counts. The assay was immunoSEQ multiplex PCR, and TCRdb's table has in-frame clones only and misses some. That table gives V, J and clone size, and the DNA gave D and trimming. The sample consists of 95,000 to 150,000 clones, under 85% of them appearing once. The data were taken from a study of blood T cell repertoires in COVID-19. About the research overall: Acute and convalescent COVID-19 samples came from the United States, Italy and Spain. T cells, B-cell-depleted T cells, or PBMCs supplied cDNA or gDNA.

The sequencing input was peripheral blood. The clonotype comes from a man aged 55 to 70 with acute or convalescent COVID-19.

The CDR3 spells CASSPGLAGLVYNEQFF. The CDR3 DNA follows: TGTGCCAGCAGCCCCGGACTAGCGGGACTTGTGTACAATGAGCAGTTCTTC. The chain carries TRBV5-4 and TRBJ2-1; 12 nucleotides align to TRBD2. V shed 4 bases and J 4 bases; nucleotides not matched to a gene: 9. The CDR3 sequence is 17 residues long. From germline, CDR1 is SGHNT and CDR2 YYREEE (reference sequence).